Below, 30 T cell receptor beta chains from the same sample are listed, as sequenced in a study of T cells in Graves' hyperthyroidism and ophthalmopathy. RNA transcripts gave rise to amplified TCR beta CDR3 regions. In the first-round RT-PCR of the TCR CDR3, the HTBI primer set was used. A single record per CDR3 protein comes from TCRdb applying MiXCR to the multiplex PCR reads. The repertoire holds fewer than 900,000 distinct CDR3 sequences, with roughly a sixth as singletons. The sample taken for sequencing was blood. Every receptor here comes from a woman aged 50 to 65 with Graves' hyperthyroidism that later progressed to Graves' ophthalmopathy.

This chain connects TRBV10-2 to TRBJ2-1; perhaps TRBD2 as D (5 bases). Germline CDR1 is WSHSY and CDR2 is SAAADI. This CDR3 comprises 15 residues. The germline V and J ends were trimmed by 3 bases and 0 bases, with 9 bases remaining between them. DNA for the CDR3: TGCGCCAGCAGTGACCCGGGGATCTCCTACAATGAGCAGTTCTTC. This encodes CASSDPGISYNEQFF.

This clonotype came up a few times. CDR3 region: CASRRRDRAYEQYF. CDR3 in DNA: TGTGCCAGCAGAAGAAGGGACAGGGCCTACGAGCAGTACTTC. This chain connects TRBV27 to TRBJ2-7; 9 bases agree with TRBD1. The V gene's germline CDR1 is MNHEY and CDR2 SMNVEV (reference sequence). V lost 6 bases to trimming and J lost 2 bases; unmatched junction nucleotides: 5. This CDR3 is built from 14 residues.

CDR3 nucleotides: TGTGCCAGCAGTCGGGCCTTTATCGGGCGGGAAGAGACCCAGTACTTC. This encodes CASSRAFIGREETQYF. This chain connects TRBV12-3 or TRBV12-4 to TRBJ2-5; the D gene is possibly TRBD2 (5 bases). The V and J ends lost 5 bases and 3 bases respectively, with 19 bases between them. This CDR3 is built from 16 residues.

This clonotype came up many times. The chain uses TRBV7-2 and TRBJ1-1; weak D call: TRBD1 (6 bases). Germline-derived CDR1 and CDR2 are SGHTA and FQGNSA. The CDR3 covers 16 residues. Deletions cut 4 bases from V and 3 bases from J, with 18 bases between. The CDR3 region has the DNA TGTGCCAGCAGCTATCTCTATCCAGGGGACGACACTGAAGCTTTCTTT. Translated, it gives CASSYLYPGDDTEAFF.

This chain uses TRBV5-1 with TRBJ2-2; 7 bases map to TRBD1. The V segment lost 4 bases and the J segment 1 base; nucleotides outside the gene matches: 7. CDR3 length: 16 amino acids. Germline V gene lookup returns CDR1 SGHRS and CDR2 YFSETQ. The CDR3 is CASSMKGALNTGELFF. Written as DNA, the CDR3 is TGCGCCAGCAGCATGAAGGGGGCCCTGAACACCGGGGAGCTGTTTTTT.

This clonotype was seen only a few times. Its ends do not fully match the called genes, so a read error is possible. CDR3 DNA sequence: TGTGCCGGCAGTCTCCAAGGAGGGGACAGGCCCGAGACCCAGTACTTC. Amino acids: CAGSLQGGDRPETQYF. The rearrangement links TRBV27 to TRBJ2-5, with TRBD1 matching 8 bases. There are 16 residues in the CDR3. CDR1 is MNHEY, CDR2 SMNVEV, per germline (reference sequence).

Regarding this clonotype: This may be a read error, as it is one base from a much larger clone. V and J are TRBV27 and TRBJ2-7; TRBD1 matches at 7 bases. Germline values: CDR1 MNHEY, CDR2 SMNVEV (reference sequence). The CDR3 runs to 16 residues. The ends lost 6 bases at V and 6 bases at J; junction bases unmatched: 17. CDR3 protein: CASSAIPGQRSGEQYF. CDR3 sequence (DNA): TGTGCCAGCAGCGCCATCCCGGGACAGCGGTCGGGCGAGCAGTACTTC.

This clonotype was observed a handful of times. The rearrangement links TRBV13 to TRBJ2-4, with 7 bases lining up with TRBD2. CDR1 and CDR2 from the germline V gene are PRHDT and FYEKMQ (reference sequence). J was trimmed by 1 base and V by 5 bases; bases with no gene match: 8. CDR3 length: 16 residues. CDR3 protein: CASSQGLVRAKNIQYF. CDR3 nucleotide sequence: TGTGCCAGCAGCCAAGGACTAGTAAGGGCCAAAAACATTCAGTACTTC.

This clonotype was seen a handful of times. Here the CDR3 DNA reads TGTGCCAGCAGCCTTACTCGGTTGGTAGCGGGGGGGGATGAGCAGTTCTTC. Translation: CASSLTRLVAGGDEQFF. V gene TRBV14 combines with J gene TRBJ2-1; 11 bases match TRBD2. V was clipped by 4 bases and J by 8 bases; unmatched bases: 13. Per the germline V gene, CDR1 is SGHDN and CDR2 is FVKESK. The CDR3 sequence is 17 residues long. The variable domain in full, completed from reference TRBV14 and TRBJ2-1, reads EAGVTQFPSHSVIEKGQTVTLRCDPISGHDNLYWYRRVMGKEIKFLLHFVKESKQDESGMPNNRFLAERTGGTYSTLKVQPAELEDSGVYFCASSLTRLVAGGDEQFFGPGTRLTVL.

This clonotype was detected only a few times. The chain is built from TRBV3-1 and TRBJ2-2; D possibly corresponds to TRBD2 (6 bases). V was shortened by 6 bases and J by 1 base, with 15 bases between the two germline ends. The CDR3 extends over 16 amino acids. The V gene's germline CDR1 is LGHDT and CDR2 YNNKEL (reference sequence). The CDR3 here is CASSYSYGGNTGELFF. Written as DNA, the CDR3 is TGTGCCAGCAGTTACTCTTACGGGGGGAACACCGGGGAGCTGTTTTTT.

V is TRBV28 and J is TRBJ2-7; TRBD2 matches 7 bases. This CDR3 region has 13 residues. The junction had 3 bases not matched to a gene; V was cut back by 2 bases and J by 5 bases. Germline loops: CDR1 MDHEN, CDR2 SYDVKM. The CDR3 protein is CASSLTGRNEQYF. In DNA form, the CDR3 reads TGTGCCAGCAGTTTAACCGGGAGGAACGAGCAGTACTTC.

The chain carries TRBV19 and TRBJ1-3; 9 bases line up with TRBD1. J was trimmed by 2 bases and V by 5 bases; bases with no gene match: 10. CDR1 and CDR2 from the germline V gene are LNHDA and SQIVND (reference sequence). This CDR3 has 17 residues. In DNA, the CDR3 is TGTGCCAGTAGTCCGAGGACAGGGGAAGTCACTGGAAACACCATATATTTT. Amino acid sequence: CASSPRTGEVTGNTIYF.

This clonotype came up many times. J is TRBJ1-4 and V is TRBV12-3 or TRBV12-4; TRBD1 aligns across 8 bases. The CDR3 covers 15 residues. The junction had 10 bases not matched to a gene; V was cut back by 7 bases and J by 6 bases. The CDR3 nucleotides read TGTGCCAGCATGGGGACAGGTTTTTCGGATGAAAAACTGTTTTTT. Translation: CASMGTGFSDEKLFF.

There are a few counts of this clonotype. The V and J genes are TRBV6-6 and TRBJ1-5, with 7 bases fitting TRBD1. Germline trimming cut 0 bases from V and 10 bases from J; bases unmatched to any gene: 6. The CDR3 spans 14 residues. CDR1 is MNHNY and CDR2 is SVGAGI in the germline V gene (reference sequence). The CDR3 protein is CASSYSGGGGPQHF. CDR3 nucleotides: TGTGCCAGCAGTTACTCGGGAGGGGGCGGTCCCCAGCATTTT.

This clonotype was counted between two and nine times. The chain has TRBV5-1 and TRBJ1-1; 9 bases agree with TRBD1. CDR3 length: 14 residues. Per the germline V gene, CDR1 is SGHRS and CDR2 is YFSETQ. V was clipped by 4 bases and J by 11 bases; unmatched bases: 12. CDR3 amino acids: CASSAGTGSATAFF. The CDR3 DNA reads as TGCGCCAGCAGCGCCGGGACAGGGTCTGCTACTGCTTTCTTT.

This rearrangement joins TRBV20-1 to TRBJ1-6, with TRBD1 matching over 7 bases. CDR3 length: 17 amino acids. Germline CDR1 DFQATT, CDR2 SNEGSKA (reference sequence). V lost 0 bases, J lost 0 bases, and 5 bases stayed unmatched. DNA of the CDR3: TGCAGTGCTAGAGAAAGGACAGGTGGCTCCTATAATTCACCCCTCCACTTT. Translation: CSARERTGGSYNSPLHF.

CDR3 sequence: CASGSGTGLDSNQPQHF. CDR3 DNA: TGTGCCAGCGGATCCGGGACAGGGTTAGATAGCAATCAGCCCCAGCATTTT. The V and J genes are TRBV6-1 and TRBJ1-5; 9 bases align to TRBD1. Germline CDR1 MNHNS, CDR2 SASEGT. Trimming removed 8 bases from V and 0 bases from J; junction bases left unmatched: 11. This CDR3 is 17 amino acids long.

This chain connects TRBV20-1 to TRBJ1-1, with 8 bases lining up with TRBD1. The length of the CDR3 is 15 residues. From germline, CDR1 is DFQATT and CDR2 SNEGSKA (reference sequence). With V trimmed by 0 bases and J by 5 bases, 8 bases remained unmatched. The CDR3 DNA sequence: TGCAGTGCTAGAGATTCAACAGGGGGGACGACTGAAGCTTTCTTT. Translating it yields CSARDSTGGTTEAFF.

This clonotype was counted between two and nine times. This rearrangement joins TRBV4-1 to TRBJ2-7; perhaps TRBD1 as D (7 bases). V lost 5 bases and J 5 bases, leaving 22 bases between the germline ends. This CDR3 contains 16 residues. Germline V lookup: CDR1 MGHRA, CDR2 YSYEKL. The DNA of the CDR3 is TGCGCCAGCAGCAAAGTGGCGGGGAAAGGACAGGACGAGCAGTACTTC. It translates to CASSKVAGKGQDEQYF.

This clonotype was counted between two and nine times. The chain employs TRBV7-3 and TRBJ2-3, with 9 bases fitting TRBD2. The CDR3 runs to 13 residues. V trimming: 4 bases; J trimming: 14 bases; junction bases outside the gene matches: 10. Per the germline V gene, CDR1 is SGHTA and CDR2 is FQGTGA. The CDR3 is CASSSNSGGPAYF. CDR3 coding DNA: TGTGCCAGCAGCTCAAATAGCGGGGGCCCTGCGTATTTT.

In its sample, this clonotype was seen once. This chain connects TRBV29-1 to TRBJ2-3; TRBD1 matches 10 bases. The CDR3 runs to 14 residues. CDR1 is SQVTM and CDR2 is ANQGSEA in the germline V gene. V was pared by 2 bases and J by 5 bases, with 4 bases of the junction left unmatched. The CDR3 DNA follows: TGCAGCGTTGAAAGGACAGGGGGGGGAGATACGCAGTATTTT. Translation gives CSVERTGGGDTQYF.

The rearrangement links TRBV19 to TRBJ2-1, with 8 bases lining up with TRBD1. The CDR3 runs 16 residues. V trimming: 5 bases; J trimming: 1 base; junction bases outside the gene matches: 7. Germline V gene sequence: CDR1 LNHDA, CDR2 SQIVND (reference sequence). CDR3 in DNA: TGTGCCAGTAGTCCGAGACAGGGGAGTTCCTACAATGAGCAGTTCTTC. Translating it yields CASSPRQGSSYNEQFF.

This clonotype was recorded at least ten times. The V gene is TRBV2, the J gene TRBJ1-1, with TRBD1 matching over 7 bases. V shed 1 base, J shed 1 base, and the junction held 6 bases outside the gene matches. Germline CDR1 SNHLY, CDR2 FYNNEI. This CDR3 contains 16 residues. The CDR3 DNA reads as TGTGCCAGCAGTGAAGACCGGGACAGACAGAACACTGAAGCTTTCTTT. Translated: CASSEDRDRQNTEAFF.

The chain combines TRBV6-6 with TRBJ1-2; 7 bases match TRBD1. V trimming: 0 bases; J trimming: 0 bases; junction bases outside the gene matches: 7. Germline V CDR1 and CDR2: MNHNY, SVGAGI (reference sequence). The CDR3 spans 17 residues. In nucleotides, the CDR3 is TGTGCCAGCAGTTACTCGGCAACAGGGGCCACTAACTATGGCTACACCTTC. Translation: CASSYSATGATNYGYTF.

This clonotype was counted only a few times. The chain has TRBV25-1 and TRBJ2-7; the D gene is possibly TRBD1 (5 bases). This CDR3 contains 12 residues. The ends were cut back, 7 bases at V and 6 bases at J, with 13 bases in the middle. The V gene's germline CDR1 is MGHDK and CDR2 SYGVNS. CDR3 bases: TGTGCCAGCATCGGTAGACAGTTCGAGCAGTACTTC. Translating it yields CASIGRQFEQYF.

The genes are TRBV20-1 and TRBJ1-3; D is unclear. Trimming removed 3 bases at V and 4 bases at J, with 7 bases between. The CDR3 is 12 residues long. Germline CDR1 and CDR2: DFQATT and SNEGSKA (reference sequence). CDR3 coding DNA: TGCAGTGCTAGCGGTAGGGGAAACACCATATATTTT. Protein: CSASGRGNTIYF.

The CDR3, as DNA: TGTGCCAGCAGCCAATCTAGCGGGGGGGCCTGGGATACGCAGTATTTT. It is translated as CASSQSSGGAWDTQYF. The J gene is TRBJ2-3, the V gene TRBV3-1, with TRBD2 matching over 12 bases. CDR1 is LGHDT and CDR2 is YNNKEL in the germline V gene (reference sequence). Trimming cost V 2 bases and J 6 bases; bases outside gene matches: 6. This CDR3 region has 16 residues.

There are a few counts of this clonotype. This chain links TRBV6-1 with TRBJ2-6; D may be TRBD1 (5 bases). With 1 base removed from V and 1 base from J, the gap between germline ends came to 11 bases. The germline gives CDR1 MNHNS, CDR2 SASEGT. The CDR3 loop spans 17 amino acids. The CDR3 loop reads CASSEEGHRSGANVLTF. DNA for the CDR3: TGTGCCAGCAGTGAAGAGGGGCACAGATCTGGGGCCAACGTCCTGACTTTC.

This chain links TRBV19 with TRBJ1-2; D not certain. The germline CDR1 and CDR2 sequences are LNHDA and SQIVND (reference sequence). The length of the CDR3 is 16 residues. Trimming stripped 1 base from V and 4 bases from J, with 16 bases between. In nucleotides, the CDR3 is TGTGCCAGTAGTATAGGAAGGGATCTCATGGGCTATGGCTACACCTTC. Protein product: CASSIGRDLMGYGYTF.

The chain links TRBV19 to TRBJ2-1; D is possibly TRBD1 (5 bases). This CDR3 is built from 15 residues. CDR1 is LNHDA and CDR2 is SQIVND in the germline V gene (reference sequence). V lost 5 bases and J 4 bases, leaving 15 bases between the germline ends. CDR3 amino acids: CASSSPLRGYNEQFF. In DNA form, the CDR3 reads TGTGCCAGTAGTTCCCCCCTAAGGGGTTACAATGAGCAGTTCTTC.